A selection of T cell receptor beta chains follows, all from one sample in a study of blood T cell repertoires in COVID-19. Sequenced by immunoSEQ multiplex PCR; TCRdb stores in-frame clones only, minus some. The sample carries about 250,000 clones, around 80% recorded once. Sequenced material: PBMCs or T cells enriched from blood (not recorded which). These receptors all stem from a man between 40 and 49 years old who had been exposed to COVID-19. Both conserved end residues are part of each CDR3. Each record gives: V gene, J gene, CDR3 protein.

TRBV19	TRBJ2-1	CASMTSGRAGWGEQFF
TRBV28	TRBJ1-5	CASSWPNRADQPQHF
TRBV14	TRBJ1-6	CASSQVQSSPLHF
TRBV5-1	TRBJ1-1	CASSLFGRGDTEAFF
TRBV12-3/TRBV12-4	TRBJ1-2	CASSLQGRGGYTF
TRBV6-2/TRBV6-3	TRBJ1-2	CASSPEVYGYTF
TRBV2	TRBJ2-7	CASEGGFTLSYEQYF
TRBV11-2	TRBJ2-7	CASTLGVAGVREQYF
TRBV6-9	TRBJ1-2	CASSYKGLRPNYGYTF
TRBV10-2	TRBJ2-1	CASSEGEYNEQFF
TRBV11-3	TRBJ2-7	CASSLDRDPSYEQYF
TRBV27	TRBJ2-5	CASSFTGASTQYF
TRBV5-1	TRBJ2-7	CASSLRSKNRVGGEQYF
TRBV7-9	TRBJ2-2	CASSGSRDTGELFF
TRBV3-1/TRBV3-2	TRBJ1-2	CASSQGLTNYGYTF
TRBV10-1	TRBJ2-4	CAPGGPAQYF
TRBV6-4	TRBJ1-5	CASSDSPYQPQHF
TRBV3-1/TRBV3-2	TRBJ1-3	CASSQAGTGGFWAGNTIYF
TRBV7-9	TRBJ1-2	CASSFRQADGYGYTF
TRBV30	TRBJ1-4	CAAQGRWTTNEKLFF
TRBV28	TRBJ2-2	CASSPMGQAGSGELFF
TRBV7-8	TRBJ1-4	CASSFRRGDEKLFF
TRBV4-1	TRBJ1-1	CASSQYGPGERGMNTEAFF
TRBV18	TRBJ2-6	CASSPQAGLGANVLTF
TRBV6-5	TRBJ2-7	CASEASGGYEQYF
TRBV24-1	TRBJ2-3	CATSGSGGTDTQYF
TRBV11-3	TRBJ2-5	CASSSPVSPESQYF
TRBV19	TRBJ2-1	CASSDKSGTLWANEQFF
TRBV2	TRBJ2-5	CASPPVGTGAAETQYF
TRBV5-1	TRBJ1-3	CASSFDLGAGNTIYF
TRBV28	TRBJ2-7	CAGTSGRALYEQYF
TRBV10-3	TRBJ2-1	CAIKGTSIYNEQFF
TRBV11-2	TRBJ2-1	CASSFRGGWGTVFNEQFF
TRBV19	TRBJ1-5	CASSIEGFSDSNQPQHF
TRBV3-1/TRBV3-2	TRBJ2-2	CASTLSGRAETGELFF
TRBV5-8	TRBJ2-3	CATTGLTDTQYF
TRBV3-1/TRBV3-2	TRBJ1-2	CASSQGSRDRDF
TRBV30	TRBJ1-5	CAWSVSSGYQPQHF
TRBV6-5	TRBJ2-6	CASSYLSSGANVLTF
TRBV11-1	TRBJ2-2	CASSRSSGELFF
TRBV6-5	TRBJ1-2	CASSYGTGGFGYTF
TRBV5-1	TRBJ2-5	CASSLGDVETQYF
TRBV24-1	TRBJ2-1	CATSDFRLAELQFF
TRBV24-1	TRBJ2-3	CATGLAGSTDTQYF
TRBV11-2	TRBJ1-1	CASSLVAGVNTEAFF
TRBV5-5	TRBJ2-2	CASSLAPRGTGELFF